This is a list of T cell receptor beta chains from one sample in a study of blood T cell repertoires in COVID-19. The repertoire was sequenced with immunoSEQ multiplex PCR; TCRdb's copy has only in-frame clones and lacks some. Of about 200,000 clones in the sample, 94% are singletons; the top ten hold 0.76%. The material sequenced was peripheral blood. The receptors come from a man aged 30 to 45 with COVID-19, enrolled during active disease. CDR3s include the opening cysteine and the closing phenylalanine or tryptophan. Fields, in order: clone size, V gene, J gene, D gene, CDR3 DNA, CDR3 protein. The D gene is left open where the match is weak. Not all rows give a size; the values are once, few, many and, for expanded clones, a class.

>-|TRBV28|TRBJ1-2|-
TGTGCCAGCAGTTTACAACAGGGTAACTATGGCTACACCTTC
CASSLQQGNYGYTF
>-|TRBV10-2|TRBJ1-1|-
TGCGCCAGCAGATATTCGAACACTGAAGCTTTCTTT
CASRYSNTEAFF
>-|TRBV29-1|TRBJ1-2|-
TGCAGCGTTGCGATGTCTAGGGAGGGGTATGGCTACACCTTC
CSVAMSREGYGYTF
>-|TRBV4-1|TRBJ2-5|TRBD2
TGCGCCAGCAGCCAGGCCCCGGGACTAGCGGGAGAGACCCAGTACTTC
CASSQAPGLAGETQYF
>-|TRBV19|TRBJ2-6|-
TGTGCCAGTAGTAAATACTATGCTGGGGCCAACGTCCTGACTTTC
CASSKYYAGANVLTF
>-|TRBV10-3|TRBJ1-6|-
TGTGCCACCGACGAACAGGGAAATAATAATTCACCCCTCCACTTT
CATDEQGNNNSPLHF
>-|TRBV9|TRBJ1-2|TRBD1
TGTGCCAGCAGCGTGACAGGGGGCACTAACTATGGCTACACCTTC
CASSVTGGTNYGYTF
>-|TRBV5-1|TRBJ1-1|TRBD1
TGCGCCAGCAGCTTGGGTGGGACAGACCACACTGAAGCTTTCTTT
CASSLGGTDHTEAFF
>once|TRBV7-6|TRBJ2-1|TRBD1
TGTGCCAGCAGCCGAGCCGGGACAGGGGTGCGGAATGAGCAGTTCTTC
CASSRAGTGVRNEQFF
>-|TRBV10-3|TRBJ1-1|TRBD1
TGTGCCATCAGAAGACAGGGGGTTACTGAAGCTTTCTTT
CAIRRQGVTEAFF
>-|TRBV7-9|TRBJ2-5|-
TGTGCCAGCAGCTTTGTTGGGGCGGAGACCCAGTACTTC
CASSFVGAETQYF
>-|TRBV7-9|TRBJ2-3|-
TGTGCCAGCAGCTTAGCCGCGGGTTCCTACACAGATACGCAGTATTTT
CASSLAAGSYTDTQYF
>-|TRBV19|TRBJ2-2|TRBD1
TGTGCCAGTAGTGGCCGGGACAGAAACACCGGGGAGCTGTTTTTT
CASSGRDRNTGELFF
>-|TRBV5-1|TRBJ2-2|TRBD2
TGCGCCAGCAGCCCCATAGCGGGGTCCAACACCGGGGAGCTGTTTTTT
CASSPIAGSNTGELFF
>-|TRBV19|TRBJ2-5|TRBD1
TGTGCCAGTAGTATCACAGGGGAAGAGACCCAGTACTTC
CASSITGEETQYF
>-|TRBV2|TRBJ2-1|TRBD1
TGTGCCAGCAGGAGGGACAGTAACAATGAGCAGTTCTTC
CASRRDSNNEQFF
>-|TRBV4-1|TRBJ1-5|-
TGCGCCAGCAGCCAAGTTGTGGCAATTAGCAATCAGCCCCAGCATTTT
CASSQVVAISNQPQHF
>-|TRBV2|TRBJ1-5|-
TGTGCCAGCAGACAGGTGGGTTTGGGCAATCAGCCCCAGCATTTT
CASRQVGLGNQPQHF
>-|TRBV3-1/TRBV3-2|TRBJ2-5|TRBD2
TGTGCCAGCAGCCAAGGACTAGCGGGGGGAGAGACCCAGTACTTC
CASSQGLAGGETQYF
>once|TRBV6-5|TRBJ1-2|TRBD1
TGTGCCAGCAGGATGACAGGGCCAGCCTATGGCTACACCTTC
CASRMTGPAYGYTF